This TCR beta chain was recorded in a study of OX40 agonist ivuxolimab in advanced cancers. For the study at large: Ivuxolimab, which patients received intravenously every 2 weeks, was dosed at 0.01 to 10 mg/kg. Among those enrolled, mean age was 60 years (range roughly 23 to 79) and approximately 80% were male.

CDR3 length: 11 amino acids. The ends were cut back, 4 bases at V and 5 bases at J, with 5 bases in the middle. Germline assignment: CDR1 MDHEN and CDR2 SYDVKM. Sampling of blood occurred at baseline, cycle 4 day 1, and cycle 7 day 1. On this clone: No antigen is known for it.

Regarding the study as a whole: Within 6 weeks, CD4+ and CD8+ blood T cells expanded clonally at 0.1 to 3.0 mg/kg.

Assay used: immunoSEQ multiplex PCR; TCRdb lists only in-frame clones, some missing. The table records approximately 60,000 clones, about 90% of them present only once. The chain links TRBV28 to TRBJ1-2, with D hard to call. This sequence was found in an adult with an advanced solid tumor such as melanoma, head and neck, liver or kidney cancer. Sequences were derived from CD4+ or CD8+ T cells sorted from blood, sampled in a trial of the OX40 agonist ivuxolimab. The CDR3 DNA reads as TGTGCCAGCAGTTCCGAATATGGCTACACCTTC. Residues: CASSSEYGYTF.